This TCR beta chain was captured by sequencing in a study of blood T cells in healthy people across ages. This clonotype was counted between two and nine times. The use of a sample-barcoded 5' primer and a J-beta primer mix characterized a second PCR of about 6 to 11 cycles. Each CDR3 protein gets one entry after TCRdb re-called the 5' RACE reads with MiXCR. This sample carries around 990,000 distinct CDR3 sequences, roughly 24% of them seen once, and the ten largest clones take around 0.75%. The CDR3 spans 16 residues. The germline V and J ends were trimmed by 2 bases and 9 bases, with 22 bases remaining between them. Germline V CDR1 and CDR2: SGHKS, YYEKEE (reference sequence). These same records also appear under a second study, on T cells of mothers and their children.

The J gene is TRBJ2-3, the V gene TRBV5-5, with a weak D call TRBD1 (5 bases). The sequence was collected from a girl aged 2-10 years in good health. Sequenced input: blood. CDR3 DNA: TGTGCCAGCAGCTTACAGGACCCCTCCTTACAGGAAACGCAGTATTTT. Residues: CASSLQDPSLQETQYF.